This entry features one T cell receptor beta chain sequence. Antigen specificity is unknown. The data stem from a study of T cell repertoires in cytomegalovirus infection. Across the study: CMV infection together with matching HLA type was indicated by public TCR beta signatures.

The CDR3 extends over 16 amino acids. V shed 4 bases and J shed 5 bases, with 18 bases lying between them. In germline, CDR1 is SGHTA, CDR2 FQGNSA. Study outcomes and limitations: Pooled public TCR beta family frequency picked out CMV carriers with the relevant HLA. HLA-C-restricted CMV-specific TCR beta clonotypes were dominant in the ex vivo response.

MiXCR, run by TCRdb on the reads, gives a single entry per CDR3 protein. Of about 360,000 distinct CDR3 sequences listed, 18% are singletons. J is TRBJ2-1 and V is TRBV7-2; tentative D call: TRBD2 (5 bases). The source material was PBMCs. The receptor was isolated from a human donor in good health (CMV status not recorded). Some clones in this sample may be carry-over from other donors' samples. The CDR3: CASSYDGVSAHNEQFF. The CDR3 coding sequence is TGTGCCAGCAGCTATGATGGGGTTAGCGCCCACAATGAGCAGTTCTTC.